This is a list of T cell receptor beta chains from one sample in a study of liver allograft versus peripheral blood T cells. TCRdb reanalysed the reads using MiXCR and keeps one entry per CDR3 protein. Of around 5,300 distinct CDR3 sequences listed, 15% to 20% were seen once; the top ten hold more than 9%. These receptors were taken from a human patient who had a liver transplant. The graft donor may be the source of some T cells. CDR3s include the opening cysteine and the closing phenylalanine or tryptophan. D genes are given only for firm matches. Part of the rows lack a size; the others show once, few, many or a class for expanded clones.

size	V	D	J	length	DNA	CDR3
.	TRBV6-6	.	TRBJ1-1	14	TGTGCCAGCAGTTACCCGATACTGAACACTGAAGCTTTCTTT	CASSYPILNTEAFF
few	TRBV12-3/TRBV12-4	.	TRBJ1-6	13	TGTGCCAGCAGTTCCCCTCTCCTGACAGCCCTCCACTTT	CASSSPLLTALHF
few	TRBV5-4	TRBD2	TRBJ2-3	16	TGTGCCAGCAGCTCAGGACTAGCGGGCTCCACAGATACGCAGTATTTT	CASSSGLAGSTDTQYF
few	TRBV6-1	.	TRBJ2-5	14	TGTGCCAGCAGACCACAGGGGGGGGGAGAGACCCAGTACTTC	CASRPQGGGETQYF
few	TRBV6-1	TRBD1	TRBJ2-3	14	TGTGCCAGCAGTGGGGGACAGGGAACAGATACGCAGTATTTT	CASSGGQGTDTQYF
many	TRBV28	.	TRBJ2-7	12	TGTGCCAGCAGTTCCGACTACTACGAGCAGTACTTC	CASSSDYYEQYF
.	TRBV11-1	.	TRBJ2-7	14	TGTGCCAGCAGCTTAGCTGACAAGACCTACGAGCAGTACTTC	CASSLADKTYEQYF
.	TRBV6-2/TRBV6-3	.	TRBJ1-1	14	TGTGCCAGCAGTTACATCTCAAGCAACACTGAAGCTTTCTTT	CASSYISSNTEAFF
many	TRBV12-3/TRBV12-4	.	TRBJ2-7	13	TGTGCCAGCACGAAGGGTCCCTTCTACGAGCAGTACTTC	CASTKGPFYEQYF
many	TRBV20-1	TRBD1	TRBJ1-1	14	TGCAGTGCACTCCTTGGGACAGTGAACACTGAAGCTTTCTTT	CSALLGTVNTEAFF
few	TRBV5-4	.	TRBJ2-2	16	TGTGCCAGCAGCTCCCCGGTTAGTGTGGGAACCGGGGAGCTGTTTTTT	CASSSPVSVGTGELFF
medium-sized	TRBV20-1	TRBD2	TRBJ2-1	13	TGCAGTGCTAAAACTAGCGCGGACGATGAGCAGTTCTTC	CSAKTSADDEQFF
.	TRBV9	.	TRBJ1-2	14	TGTGCCAGCGGCGTAGGTAAAGGGTACCATGGCTACACCTTC	CASGVGKGYHGYTF
medium-sized	TRBV27	TRBD1	TRBJ2-7	15	TGTGCCAGCAGTGAAACAGGGGGCCCTTTATACGAGCAGTACTTC	CASSETGGPLYEQYF
.	TRBV7-9	TRBD1	TRBJ1-1	16	TGTGCCAGCAGCATGGGACAGGGAAGTGAGAACACTGAAGCTTTCTTT	CASSMGQGSENTEAFF
many	TRBV27	TRBD2	TRBJ2-3	17	TGTGCCAGCAGTTTGGCGGGAGTGGGGTCTCGAACAGATACGCAGTATTTT	CASSLAGVGSRTDTQYF
.	TRBV11-2	.	TRBJ1-3	14	TGTGCCAGCAGCTTAGACAGGGCTGGAAACACCATATATTTT	CASSLDRAGNTIYF
.	TRBV30	.	TRBJ1-1	13	TGTGCCTGGAGTGTACGGGACGGCGTTGAAGCTTTCTTT	CAWSVRDGVEAFF
few	TRBV12-3/TRBV12-4	.	TRBJ1-5	19	.	CASSSSPLSPLYSNQPQHF
.	TRBV7-2	TRBD1	TRBJ2-7	15	TGTGCCAGCAGCTTAACGTGGGACAGAATCTACGAGCAGTACTTC	CASSLTWDRIYEQYF
few	TRBV19	.	TRBJ1-1	12	TGTGCCGGGGGGCTCCCCGGGGCTGAAGCTTTCTTT	CAGGLPGAEAFF
large	TRBV19	.	TRBJ1-2	15	TGTGCCAGTAGTATCTGGGACACACAGAACTATGGCTACACCTTC	CASSIWDTQNYGYTF
.	TRBV6-5	.	TRBJ2-2	17	TGTGCCAGCAGTTACGCAGGAGTCAAACAGAACACCGGGGAGCTGTTTTTT	CASSYAGVKQNTGELFF
medium-sized	TRBV10-3	.	TRBJ1-1	15	TGTGCCATCGCCCGATTAGCCATCGGAAACACTGAAGCTTTCTTT	CAIARLAIGNTEAFF
.	TRBV6-1	.	TRBJ2-1	13	TGTGCCAGCAGGGGGACACTCTACAATGAGCAGTTCTTC	CASRGTLYNEQFF
.	TRBV2	.	TRBJ2-3	13	TGTGCCAGCAGTGGACAGGGCACAGATACGCAGTATTTT	CASSGQGTDTQYF
few	TRBV20-1	.	TRBJ1-1	12	TGCAGTGCTAGACTCAGAAACACTGAAGCTTTCTTT	CSARLRNTEAFF
many	TRBV20-1	TRBD2	TRBJ2-1	16	TGCAGCAAGCGGGAGCTTGGGGTCGGCTCCTACAATGAGCAGTTCTTC	CSKRELGVGSYNEQFF
many	TRBV11-2	.	TRBJ2-2	15	TGTGCCAGCAGCCTATCCAGCGGGAACACCGGGGAGCTGTTTTTT	CASSLSSGNTGELFF
many	TRBV6-2/TRBV6-3	.	TRBJ2-7	16	TGTGCCAGCAGTAACCCAAGCTGGGTCCCGTCCTACGAGCAGTACTTC	CASSNPSWVPSYEQYF
medium-sized	TRBV20-1	.	TRBJ2-4	14	TGCAGTGCTAGAGTCCCCGCGCAAGGGCCCATTCAGTACTTC	CSARVPAQGPIQYF
medium-sized	TRBV20-1	.	TRBJ1-4	12	TGCAGTGCATCGGGGGCGCATGAAAAACTGTTTTTT	CSASGAHEKLFF
medium-sized	TRBV19	.	TRBJ1-5	16	TGTGCCAGTAGTATAGGCTGGCAGGGTATCAATCAGCCCCAGCATTTT	CASSIGWQGINQPQHF
medium-sized	TRBV6-1	.	TRBJ1-4	14	TGTGCCAGCAGCTTCGGACAGTCTAATGAAAAACTGTTTTTT	CASSFGQSNEKLFF
medium-sized	TRBV20-1	.	TRBJ2-7	15	TGCAGTGCTTCTCGGGTATGGGGCTCGACCTACGAGCAGTACTTC	CSASRVWGSTYEQYF
medium-sized	TRBV6-5	TRBD2	TRBJ2-2	16	TGTGCCAGCAGTTACCGACTAGCGGGGAGATCCGGGGAGCTGTTTTTT	CASSYRLAGRSGELFF
medium-sized	TRBV5-1	.	TRBJ1-3	17	TGCGCCAGCAGCTCGCCGGGGGGCTCGCACTCTGGAAACACCATATATTTT	CASSSPGGSHSGNTIYF
medium-sized	TRBV19	.	TRBJ2-6	16	TGTGCCAGTAGTATCCCCTTGGGGTCTGGGGCCAACGTCCTGACTTTC	CASSIPLGSGANVLTF
many	TRBV18	.	TRBJ1-1	14	TGTGCCAGCTCACCCTCGGACAGGAACACTGAAGCTTTCTTT	CASSPSDRNTEAFF
medium-sized	TRBV9	.	TRBJ1-3	15	TGTGCCAGCAGCCCAAGGGCAGGGACTGGAAACACCATATATTTT	CASSPRAGTGNTIYF
many	TRBV6-6	.	TRBJ2-3	14	TGTGCCAGCAGGCGGGGGCCTTCCACAGATACGCAGTATTTT	CASRRGPSTDTQYF
large	TRBV29-1	.	TRBJ1-2	13	TGCAGCGTTGGCAGGACGTCTAACTATGGCTACACCTTC	CSVGRTSNYGYTF
many	TRBV12-3/TRBV12-4	.	TRBJ2-3	19	TGTGCCAGCAGTCCGCCTTCGGTGGTCAGACGAAGAAGCACAGATACGCAGTATTTT	CASSPPSVVRRRSTDTQYF
many	TRBV5-6	TRBD1	TRBJ2-7	15	TGTGCCAGCAGCGACTGGACAGGGGGCTCCGCCGAGCAGTACTTC	CASSDWTGGSAEQYF
medium-sized	TRBV18	.	TRBJ2-6	15	TGTGCCAGCGTTAGGACCGGGACTGGGGCCAACGTCCTGACTTTC	CASVRTGTGANVLTF